These 30 T cell receptor beta chains share one sample of origin, sequenced in a study of blood T cell repertoires in COVID-19. Profiled with immunoSEQ multiplex PCR; TCRdb holds only in-frame clones, not every one. The sample has about 150,000 clones, roughly four fifths seen once. Sequencing was performed on peripheral blood. Receptors originate from a woman of 80 years or more with acute or convalescent COVID-19.

In DNA form, the CDR3 reads TGTGCCAGCAGCTTAGCGAGACGGAATTGGGCAACAGATACGCAGTATTTT. Its protein product is CASSLARRNWATDTQYF. The rearrangement links TRBV7-2 to TRBJ2-3; D ambiguous. The germline CDR1 and CDR2 sequences are SGHTA and FQGNSA. The CDR3 extends over 17 amino acids. Trimming removed 0 bases at V and 3 bases at J, with 16 bases between.

The V and J genes are TRBV6-4 and TRBJ2-3; TRBD2 agrees at 11 bases. The V gene end was trimmed by 10 bases and the J gene end by 2 bases; junction bases not matched to a gene: 8. The germline V gene encodes CDR1 MRHNA and CDR2 SNTAGT. The CDR3 runs 15 residues. The CDR3 loop is CATRPSGGFTDTQYF. CDR3 in DNA: TGTGCCACCCGGCCTAGCGGGGGGTTCACAGATACGCAGTATTTT.

The chain is built from TRBV5-6 and TRBJ1-1, with D possibly being TRBD1 (6 bases). Germline CDR1 reads SGHDT; CDR2 reads YYEEEE. Trimming pared 3 bases from V and 4 bases from J, leaving 16 bases between. The CDR3 length is 15 residues. The CDR3 DNA follows: TGTGCCAGCAGCTGGGGCAGGGGTCAGGGCACTGAAGCTTTCTTT. It codes for CASSWGRGQGTEAFF.

This clone has just a few counts. This rearrangement joins TRBV7-9 to TRBJ1-4, with TRBD1 identical over 7 bases. This CDR3 has 15 amino acids. Germline CDR1 and CDR2: SEHNR and FQNEAQ (reference sequence). V was clipped by 5 bases and J by 4 bases; unmatched bases: 7. CDR3 in DNA: TGTGCCAGCAGCGCCCGACAGGGACTTAATGAAAAACTGTTTTTT. Translating gives CASSARQGLNEKLFF.

This clone was seen only once. The chain couples TRBV12-5 to TRBJ1-5; 7 positions agree with TRBD1. The CDR3 length is 13 residues. The germline gives CDR1 LGHNT, CDR2 FRNRAP. V trimming: 7 bases; J trimming: 4 bases; junction bases outside the gene matches: 4. The CDR3 loop reads CASAPDRNQPQHF. DNA of the CDR3: TGTGCTAGTGCCCCGGACAGGAATCAGCCCCAGCATTTT.

The genes are TRBV15 and TRBJ1-2; tentative D call: TRBD1 (5 bases). Trimming cost V 1 base and J 2 bases, with 14 bases left between them. CDR3 length equals 16 residues. The V gene's germline CDR1 is LNHNV and CDR2 YYDKDF (reference sequence). The CDR3 region has the DNA TGTGCCACCAGCAGAGGTTGGACATCGGCCAACTATGGCTACACCTTC. This codes for CATSRGWTSANYGYTF.

CDR3 nucleotide sequence: TGTGCCAGCAGCTTGGCCGCTGTCGTCAGGACGGGGGGCTACACCTTC. Translated, it gives CASSLAAVVRTGGYTF. The chain couples TRBV5-6 to TRBJ1-2; D not resolved. Per the germline V gene, CDR1 is SGHDT and CDR2 is YYEEEE. Deletions cut 0 bases from V and 8 bases from J, with 20 bases between. The CDR3 covers 16 residues. Together with reference TRBV5-6 and TRBJ1-2, the CDR3 gives the full variable domain: DAGVTQSPTHLIKTRGQQVTLRCSPKSGHDTVSWYQQALGQGPQFIFQYYEEEERQRGNFPDRFSGHQFPNYSSELNVNALLLGDSALYLCASSLAAVVRTGGYTFGSGTRLTVV.

The chain joins TRBV25-1 to TRBJ1-1; 9 bases line up with TRBD1. With 3 bases clipped from V and 3 bases from J, the junction kept 8 bases outside the gene matches. Germline CDR1 is MGHDK and CDR2 is SYGVNS. The CDR3 is made up of 16 amino acids. The CDR3 here is CASSDLGTGSDTEAFF. CDR3 in DNA: TGTGCCAGCAGTGACTTGGGGACAGGGTCGGACACTGAAGCTTTCTTT.

V and J are TRBV7-9 and TRBJ1-2; D gene unclear. The CDR3 has 14 amino acids. Trimming stripped 1 base from V and 0 bases from J, with 6 bases between. Looked up from germline, CDR1 is SEHNR and CDR2 is FQNEAQ (reference sequence). The CDR3 DNA reads as TGTGCCAGCAGCTTAGGCACAGCTAACTATGGCTACACCTTC. It translates to CASSLGTANYGYTF. The full variable domain, rest sourced from reference TRBV7-9 and TRBJ1-2, is DTGVSQNPRHKITKRGQNVTFRCDPISEHNRLYWYRQTLGQGPEFLTYFQNEAQLEKSRLLSDRFSAERPKGSFSTLEIQRTEQGDSAMYLCASSLGTANYGYTFGSGTRLTVV.

In DNA form, the CDR3 reads TGTGCCAGCAGTGGGACTAGTTTCCGGGAGACCCAGTACTTC. It codes for CASSGTSFRETQYF. The chain has TRBV6-2 or TRBV6-3 and TRBJ2-5; 8 nucleotides align to TRBD2. The germline CDR1 and CDR2 sequences are MNHEY and SVGEGT. Trimming cost V 5 bases and J 5 bases; bases outside gene matches: 7. This CDR3 comprises 14 residues.

The table lists this clone with a few counts. The chain couples TRBV7-3 to TRBJ2-7, with D possibly TRBD1 on 7 matching bases. This CDR3 has 15 amino acids. V lost 1 base and J lost 2, with 12 bases in between. The germline V gene encodes CDR1 SGHTA and CDR2 FQGTGA. In DNA, the CDR3 is TGTGCCAGCAGCTTAAGGGGGGACAGTACCTACGAGCAGTACTTC. Translating gives CASSLRGDSTYEQYF. Combining the CDR3 with reference TRBV7-3 and TRBJ2-7 gives the whole variable domain GAGVSQTPSNKVTEKGKYVELRCDPISGHTALYWYRQSLGQGPEFLIYFQGTGAADDSGLPNDRFFAVRPEGSVSTLKIQRTERGDSAVYLCASSLRGDSTYEQYFGPGTRLTVT.

V usage is TRBV4-1 and J usage is TRBJ2-6, with 10 nucleotides matching TRBD1. Per germline, CDR1 MGHRA and CDR2 YSYEKL. The CDR3 length is 19 residues. Trimming at V came to 6 bases and at J to 1 base, leaving 12 bases not matched to a gene. The CDR3 loop reads CASRLTGQGRVSGANVLTF. The CDR3 region has the DNA TGCGCCAGCAGACTAACGGGACAGGGGAGGGTATCTGGGGCCAACGTCCTGACTTTC.

J is TRBJ1-4 and V is TRBV19; D is perhaps TRBD1 (6 bases). CDR3 size: 11 residues. Germline CDR1 is LNHDA and CDR2 is SQIVND (reference sequence). V lost 4 bases, J lost 14 bases, and 11 bases lay in between. The CDR3, as DNA: TGTGCCAGTAGTACGGGACACCATCTGTTTTTT. Translated: CASSTGHHLFF. The full variable domain, with the rest looked up from reference TRBV19 and TRBJ1-4, is DGGITQSPKYLFRKEGQNVTLSCEQNLNHDAMYWYRQDPGQGLRLIYYSQIVNDFQKGDIAEGYSVSREKKESFPLTVTSAQKNPTAFYLCASSTGHHLFFGSGTQLSVL.

This chain uses TRBV24-1 with TRBJ2-5, with D possibly matching TRBD2 (6 bases). This CDR3 region has 16 residues. Trimming stripped 4 bases from V and 5 bases from J, with 19 bases between. In germline, CDR1 is KGHDR, CDR2 SFDVKD. This CDR3 reads CATSDSTSMSIETQYF. CDR3 DNA: TGTGCCACCAGTGACTCGACTAGTATGAGCATTGAGACCCAGTACTTC.

This chain links TRBV5-5 with TRBJ1-1; D not certain. The CDR3 consists of 14 residues. Germline V CDR1 and CDR2: SGHKS, YYEKEE (reference sequence). V dropped 2 bases and J dropped 1 base, with 9 bases sitting between them. DNA for the CDR3: TGTGCCAGCAGCTTTCAGTTAACGAACACTGAAGCTTTCTTT. Translating it yields CASSFQLTNTEAFF.

The chain combines TRBV19 with TRBJ1-1; no reliable D call. Trimming cost V 7 bases and J 4 bases, with 25 bases left between them. This CDR3 contains 17 residues. Per the germline V gene, CDR1 is LNHDA and CDR2 is SQIVND (reference sequence). CDR3: CASTYTHARGLSTEAFF. The DNA of the CDR3 is TGTGCCAGTACCTATACCCACGCCCGGGGATTGAGCACTGAAGCTTTCTTT.

The chain carries TRBV4-1 and TRBJ2-7; D is perhaps TRBD2 (7 bases). V lost 8 bases and J 3 bases, leaving 23 bases between the germline ends. This CDR3 is built from 16 residues. The germline gives CDR1 MGHRA, CDR2 YSYEKL. The CDR3 DNA sequence: TGCGCCAGCCGTTCTCAGTTTGGGAGGGGGAACTACGAGCAGTACTTC. It translates to CASRSQFGRGNYEQYF.

This chain joins TRBV27 and TRBJ2-5; D gene unclear. Germline assignment: CDR1 MNHEY and CDR2 SMNVEV (reference sequence). Deletions cut 1 base from V and 5 bases from J, with 11 bases between. The CDR3 has 14 amino acids. CDR3: CASSLFPEMETQYF. Written as DNA, the CDR3 is TGTGCCAGCAGTTTATTCCCAGAAATGGAGACCCAGTACTTC.

The V gene is TRBV4-1, the J gene TRBJ1-4; 7 bases match TRBD1. Trimming removed 0 bases from V and 4 bases from J; junction bases left unmatched: 8. This CDR3 contains 17 residues. Germline V lookup: CDR1 MGHRA, CDR2 YSYEKL. The CDR3 DNA sequence: TGCGCCAGCAGCCAAGAAGGCACAGGGGCCTTTAATGAAAAACTGTTTTTT. Amino acid sequence: CASSQEGTGAFNEKLFF.

V usage is TRBV5-5 and J usage is TRBJ1-5; D gene unclear. CDR1 SGHKS and CDR2 YYEKEE come from the germline V gene (reference sequence). The CDR3 runs to 16 residues. V gave up 1 base and J gave up 3 bases, with 14 bases separating them. CDR3 DNA: TGTGCCAGCAGCTTGTACGCTGCAGGAAACAATCAGCCCCAGCATTTT. This codes for CASSLYAAGNNQPQHF.

V and J are TRBV5-1 and TRBJ2-7; the match to TRBD1 covers 9 bases. Germline CDR1 reads SGHRS; CDR2 reads YFSETQ. The ends lost 4 bases at V and 2 bases at J; junction bases unmatched: 7. The length of the CDR3 is 15 residues. CDR3 nucleotides: TGCGCCAGCAGCGAAGGGACAGGGATCACCTACGAGCAGTACTTC. Its protein product is CASSEGTGITYEQYF.

The chain recombines TRBV7-2 with TRBJ1-1, with a weak D call TRBD1 (6 bases). V lost 1 base, J lost 0 bases, and 9 bases lay in between. The V gene's germline CDR1 is SGHTA and CDR2 FQGNSA. This CDR3 is built from 15 residues. The CDR3 region is CASSLEQGVNTEAFF. CDR3 nucleotides: TGTGCCAGCAGCTTAGAACAGGGTGTGAACACTGAAGCTTTCTTT.

V and J are TRBV18 and TRBJ2-1, with 14 bases lining up with TRBD2. CDR3 length: 17 amino acids. Per germline, CDR1 KGHSH and CDR2 LQKENI. J gave up 8 bases and V 4 bases, and 10 bases lay outside the gene matches. The CDR3, as DNA: TGTGCCAGCTCACAAGCCCGACTAGCGGGGGGGAGTGATGAGCAGTTCTTC. This translates into CASSQARLAGGSDEQFF.

This rearrangement joins TRBV4-1 to TRBJ1-2; no definite D call. The CDR3 runs to 13 residues. Trimming cost V 5 bases and J 4 bases, with 11 bases left between them. The V gene's germline CDR1 is MGHRA and CDR2 YSYEKL. The CDR3 DNA reads as TGCGCCAGCAGCAGGGAGGTGGCCTATGGCTACACCTTC. Protein: CASSREVAYGYTF.

This clone has just a few counts. V gene TRBV7-3 combines with J gene TRBJ1-1; 7 bases agree with TRBD1. The germline V gene encodes CDR1 SGHTA and CDR2 FQGTGA. The J segment lost 5 bases and the V segment lost 3 bases, leaving 3 bases of the junction unmatched. The CDR3 runs to 13 residues. The CDR3 protein is CASSLLQGTEAFF. As DNA, the CDR3 is TGTGCCAGCAGCTTGCTACAGGGGACTGAAGCTTTCTTT.

This chain links TRBV7-8 with TRBJ1-2; a weak D match, TRBD1 (5 bases). CDR3 size: 14 residues. Germline V gene lookup returns CDR1 SGHVS and CDR2 FQNEAQ. Trimming removed 1 base at V and 4 bases at J, with 10 bases between. CDR3 region: CASSLGRGGYGYTF. As DNA, the CDR3 is TGTGCCAGCAGCTTAGGAAGGGGTGGCTATGGCTACACCTTC.

This chain links TRBV2 with TRBJ1-2; a weak D match, TRBD1 (5 bases). The CDR3 has 14 residues. With 6 bases removed from V and 7 bases from J, the gap between germline ends came to 18 bases. Germline lookup yields CDR1 SNHLY and CDR2 FYNNEI. In DNA, the CDR3 is TGTGCCAGCAGACCCGGAAAACCTAGGGGTGGCTACACCTTC. Protein product: CASRPGKPRGGYTF.

The chain uses TRBV28 and TRBJ2-3, with D tentatively TRBD1 (5 bases). V lost 10 bases and J lost 0, with 14 bases in between. The CDR3 is made up of 14 amino acids. In germline, CDR1 is MDHEN, CDR2 SYDVKM. For the CDR3, the DNA is TGTGCCACCAAGATACAGGTTAGCACAGATACGCAGTATTTT. Amino acid sequence: CATKIQVSTDTQYF. The full variable domain, in which reference TRBV28 and TRBJ2-3 provide the parts outside the CDR3, is DVKVTQSSRYLVKRTGEKVFLECVQDMDHENMFWYRQDPGLGLRLIYFSYDVKMKEKGDIPEGYSVSREKKERFSLILESASTNQTSMYLCATKIQVSTDTQYFGPGTRLTVL.

The V call is TRBV2, the J call TRBJ1-1; 11 bases line up with TRBD1. The length of the CDR3 is 14 residues. V trimming: 4 bases; J trimming: 4 bases; junction bases outside the gene matches: 2. The germline CDR1 and CDR2 sequences are SNHLY and FYNNEI. The CDR3 spells CASSGTGGLTEAFF. The CDR3 DNA reads as TGTGCCAGCAGTGGGACAGGGGGCCTCACTGAAGCTTTCTTT.

This chain links TRBV9 with TRBJ1-3; TRBD1 aligns across 8 bases. The V segment lost 4 bases and the J segment 4 bases; nucleotides outside the gene matches: 7. The germline gives CDR1 SGDLS, CDR2 YYNGEE. This CDR3 is built from 15 residues. The CDR3 DNA reads TGTGCCAGCAGCCCGGGGACAGGTTTAGGAAACACCATATATTTT. This encodes CASSPGTGLGNTIYF. Together with reference TRBV9 and TRBJ1-3, the CDR3 gives the full variable domain: DSGVTQTPKHLITATGQRVTLRCSPRSGDLSVYWYQQSLDQGLQFLIQYYNGEERAKGNILERFSAQQFPDLHSELNLSSLELGDSALYFCASSPGTGLGNTIYFGEGSWLTVV.